The 27 T cell receptor beta chains listed next were all sequenced from one sample in a study of blood T cell repertoires in COVID-19. Only in-frame clones appear in the TCRdb table, and some are missing; sequencing was by immunoSEQ multiplex PCR. The repertoire holds 110,000 to 150,000 clones, with approximately 88% as singletons. The sample comprised peripheral blood. The receptors derive from a man in his sixties or seventies with acute or convalescent COVID-19.

The V gene is TRBV28, the J gene TRBJ1-5; tentatively, D is TRBD1 (6 bases). Germline V gives CDR1 MDHEN, CDR2 SYDVKM. V dropped 3 bases and J dropped 5 bases, with 14 bases sitting between them. CDR3 size: 15 residues. This chain's CDR3 is CASSFLAGGHQPQHF. CDR3 in DNA: TGTGCCAGCAGTTTTCTGGCCGGGGGGCATCAGCCCCAGCATTTT.

V is TRBV18 and J is TRBJ2-1; the D gene is possibly TRBD1 (5 bases). With 1 base removed from V and 8 bases from J, the gap between germline ends came to 9 bases. The germline V gene encodes CDR1 KGHSH and CDR2 LQKENI. CDR3 size: 13 residues. In nucleotides, the CDR3 is TGTGCCAGCTCACCACAGGGGTTGGATGAGCAGTTCTTC. Translation: CASSPQGLDEQFF.

The chain carries TRBV3-1 (or the pseudogene TRBV3-2) and TRBJ2-4, with D possibly matching TRBD2 (6 bases). Trimming shortened V by 0 bases and J by 0 bases, and 12 bases separated the two germline ends. The CDR3 is made up of 17 amino acids. Germline V gene lookup returns CDR1 LGHDT and CDR2 YNNKEL (reference sequence). The DNA for the CDR3 is TGTGCCAGCAGCCAAGAACCCCAGGGACTAGCCAAAAACATTCAGTACTTC. Its translation: CASSQEPQGLAKNIQYF.

The chain carries TRBV19 and TRBJ1-1; TRBD1 matches 8 bases. Germline V gene lookup returns CDR1 LNHDA and CDR2 SQIVND (reference sequence). The junction had 7 bases not matched to a gene; V was cut back by 6 bases and J by 4 bases. The CDR3 totals 14 residues. The CDR3 DNA reads as TGTGCCAGTAGAGCAGGGGGCGGCGGCACTGAAGCTTTCTTT. Translation gives CASRAGGGGTEAFF.

The chain joins TRBV5-1 to TRBJ1-2, with D possibly TRBD1 on 6 matching bases. CDR1 and CDR2 (germline): SGHRS, YFSETQ. This CDR3 is built from 14 residues. Trimming stripped 1 base from V and 4 bases from J, with 11 bases between. The CDR3: CASSLTGSSYGYTF. CDR3 bases: TGCGCCAGCAGCTTGACAGGGTCATCCTATGGCTACACCTTC. The variable domain in full, with the rest retrieved from reference TRBV5-1 and TRBJ1-2, is KAGVTQTPRYLIKTRGQQVTLSCSPISGHRSVSWYQQTPGQGLQFLFEYFSETQRNKGNFPGRFSGRQFSNSRSEMNVSTLELGDSALYLCASSLTGSSYGYTFGSGTRLTVV.

The chain links TRBV7-3 to TRBJ2-3; D is unresolved. In germline, CDR1 is SGHTA, CDR2 FQGTGA. The ends were cut back, 1 base at V and 4 bases at J, with 9 bases in the middle. CDR3 length: 14 residues. CDR3 DNA sequence: TGTGCCAGCAGCTTAAGGTCGAGCCCAGATACGCAGTATTTT. Its translation: CASSLRSSPDTQYF.

The J gene is TRBJ1-2, the V gene TRBV7-9; perhaps TRBD1 as D (5 bases). Trimming removed 5 bases from V and 4 bases from J, with 17 bases in between. Germline assignment: CDR1 SEHNR and CDR2 FQNEAQ (reference sequence). This CDR3 contains 15 residues. The CDR3 sequence: CASSHRDSNRYGYTF. CDR3 nucleotide sequence: TGTGCCAGCAGCCACCGGGACTCGAACCGCTATGGCTACACCTTC. Filled out from reference TRBV7-9 and TRBJ1-2, the complete variable domain reads DTGVSQNPRHKITKRGQNVTFRCDPISEHNRLYWYRQTLGQGPEFLTYFQNEAQLEKSRLLSDRFSAERPKGSFSTLEIQRTEQGDSAMYLCASSHRDSNRYGYTFGSGTRLTVV.

The chain employs TRBV15 and TRBJ2-2; TRBD2 matches at 9 bases. Germline V gene data show CDR1 as LNHNV and CDR2 as YYDKDF (reference sequence). J lost 2 bases, V lost 8 bases, and 3 bases had no gene match. The CDR3 consists of 14 residues. CDR3 sequence: CATHSGGNTGELFF. CDR3 DNA: TGTGCCACCCATAGCGGGGGTAACACCGGGGAGCTGTTTTTT.

This clone was detected a few times. The chain recombines TRBV5-1 with TRBJ2-5, with a possible D match to TRBD1 (5 bases). The V and J ends lost 4 bases and 0 bases respectively, with 13 bases between them. From germline, CDR1 is SGHRS and CDR2 YFSETQ. The length of the CDR3 is 15 residues. The CDR3 sequence is CASSLGATYQETQYF. The CDR3 region has the DNA TGCGCCAGCAGCCTAGGGGCGACGTACCAAGAGACCCAGTACTTC. Full variable domain (missing parts from reference TRBV5-1 and TRBJ2-5): KAGVTQTPRYLIKTRGQQVTLSCSPISGHRSVSWYQQTPGQGLQFLFEYFSETQRNKGNFPGRFSGRQFSNSRSEMNVSTLELGDSALYLCASSLGATYQETQYFGPGTRLLVL.

In regard to this clone: At the DNA level, this CDR3 is encoded by other sequences in the same sample as well. The rearrangement uses TRBV12-3 or TRBV12-4 and TRBJ1-1, with no clear D. The CDR3 has 12 amino acids. Trimming cost V 3 bases and J 5 bases, with 7 bases left between them. The CDR3 bases are TGTGCCAGCAGTTTCAGAGGAACTGAAGCTTTCTTT. Its protein is CASSFRGTEAFF.

The V and J genes are TRBV10-3 and TRBJ1-6; maybe TRBD1 (5 bases). Germline CDR1 and CDR2: ENHRY and SYGVKD. This CDR3 is built from 15 residues. The V gene lost 4 bases and the J gene lost 5 bases, with 12 bases spanning the gap. CDR3: CAISGLSGDNSPLHF. The CDR3 region has the DNA TGTGCCATCAGTGGCCTATCGGGGGATAATTCACCCCTCCACTTT.

CDR3 nucleotides: TGTGCCAGCACCCCGAGGACAATCAGGGATGGCTACACCTTC. This encodes CASTPRTIRDGYTF. This sequence joins TRBV6-5 and TRBJ1-2; maybe TRBD1 (5 bases). CDR3 size: 14 residues. Looked up from germline, CDR1 is MNHEY and CDR2 is SVGAGI. V was shortened by 7 bases and J by 6 bases, with 18 bases between the two germline ends.

V gene TRBV21-1 combines with J gene TRBJ1-3; the table's TRBD1 call for D was not verified on the DNA. TRBV21-1 is a known pseudogene. The CDR3 length is 15 residues. The CDR3 region is CASSRPQGQGYTIYF. The CDR3 bases are TGTGCCAGCAGCAGGCCCCAAGGACAGGGCTACACCATATATTTT.

This clone has a single count. The rearrangement joins TRBV28 to TRBJ1-2; 7 bases are a match to TRBD1. CDR3 length: 13 amino acids. V lost 6 bases to trimming and J lost 6 bases; unmatched junction nucleotides: 7. The germline CDR1 and CDR2 sequences are MDHEN and SYDVKM. The CDR3, as DNA: TGTGCCAGCAGGAGAGACAGGGCCCATGGCTACACCTTC. It codes for CASRRDRAHGYTF.

The chain has TRBV27 and TRBJ2-5, with 9 bases fitting TRBD1. The V and J ends lost 2 bases and 5 bases, in that order; junction bases with no gene match: 21. This CDR3 is built from 20 residues. Germline V gene data show CDR1 as MNHEY and CDR2 as SMNVEV (reference sequence). Here the CDR3 reads CASSLGRPGQGRAGKETQYF. Written as DNA, the CDR3 is TGTGCCAGCAGTTTAGGCCGCCCGGGACAGGGAAGAGCTGGGAAGGAGACCCAGTACTTC.

The chain uses TRBV5-1 and TRBJ2-7, with D possibly TRBD2 on 6 matching bases. Trimming removed 1 base at V and 0 bases at J, with 8 bases between. Germline V CDR1 and CDR2: SGHRS, YFSETQ. This CDR3 spans 14 amino acids. CDR3 nucleotide sequence: TGCGCCAGCAGCTTGTCGGGGGACTCCTACGAGCAGTACTTC. This sequence encodes CASSLSGDSYEQYF.

As concerns this clone: The same CDR3 arises from other DNA sequences in this sample as well. The chain recombines TRBV18 with TRBJ1-1, with TRBD1 matching 8 bases. Germline CDR1 and CDR2: KGHSH and LQKENI. The V gene end was trimmed by 3 bases and the J gene end by 1 base; junction bases not matched to a gene: 4. CDR3 length: 15 amino acids. CDR3 region: CASSPGTGRNTEAFF. CDR3 nucleotides: TGTGCCAGCTCACCTGGGACAGGACGGAACACTGAAGCTTTCTTT.

V is TRBV6-5 and J is TRBJ1-4; 7 positions match TRBD1. This CDR3 region has 16 residues. Germline trimming cut 2 bases from V and 3 bases from J; bases unmatched to any gene: 6. Germline CDR1 MNHEY, CDR2 SVGAGI. For the CDR3, the DNA is TGTGCCAGCAGTTACGCCGGACAGGTCCCTAATGAAAAACTGTTTTTT. Its translation: CASSYAGQVPNEKLFF.

The J gene is TRBJ2-7, the V gene TRBV5-4; perhaps TRBD1 as D (5 bases). Trimming pared 5 bases from V and 1 base from J, leaving 16 bases between. Germline-derived CDR1 and CDR2 are SGHNT and YYREEE (reference sequence). This CDR3 comprises 15 residues. In nucleotides, the CDR3 is TGTGCCAGCAGTTCCACAAGGGGCGCATCCTACGAGCAGTACTTC. This sequence encodes CASSSTRGASYEQYF.

A few counts support this clone. The chain recombines TRBV6-1 with TRBJ1-5; a weak D match, TRBD1 (5 bases). Looked up from germline, CDR1 is MNHNS and CDR2 is SASEGT. The V and J ends lost 2 bases and 9 bases respectively, with 11 bases between them. The CDR3 length is 13 residues. The CDR3 nucleotides read TGTGCCAGCAGTGAATGGGGCGAAGGGCCCCAGCATTTT. It codes for CASSEWGEGPQHF.

V and J are TRBV9 and TRBJ2-4, with 7 bases matching TRBD2. Germline CDR1 and CDR2: SGDLS and YYNGEE. The CDR3 runs 16 residues. The junction had 11 bases not matched to a gene; V was cut back by 3 bases and J by 5 bases. CDR3 coding DNA: TGTGCCAGCAGCGCCGGACTAGGGCAACACCAAAACATTCAGTACTTC. It specifies CASSAGLGQHQNIQYF.

The chain employs TRBV10-3 and TRBJ2-7, with D maybe TRBD1 (6 bases). Germline values: CDR1 ENHRY, CDR2 SYGVKD. This CDR3 is built from 15 residues. V was clipped by 4 bases and J by 0 bases, with 13 bases between them. The CDR3 DNA follows: TGTGCCATCAGTGGGCTAACAGGGAGCTCCTACGAGCAGTACTTC. The encoded protein is CAISGLTGSSYEQYF.

The chain recombines TRBV5-1 with TRBJ1-1; 8 positions match TRBD1. The CDR3 consists of 14 residues. V lost 0 bases to trimming and J lost 4 bases; unmatched junction nucleotides: 2. Germline CDR1 SGHRS, CDR2 YFSETQ. The CDR3 is CASSLDRGITEAFF. Here the CDR3 DNA reads TGCGCCAGCAGCTTGGACAGGGGGATCACTGAAGCTTTCTTT.

This clone was seen only a few times. V and J are TRBV7-9 and TRBJ2-7, with 9 bases that match TRBD1. Germline-derived CDR1 and CDR2 are SEHNR and FQNEAQ (reference sequence). CDR3 length: 16 amino acids. Trimming cost V 5 bases and J 2 bases; bases outside gene matches: 10. The CDR3 loop reads CASSGTGGDRAYEQYF. As DNA, the CDR3 is TGTGCCAGCAGCGGGACGGGTGGGGACAGGGCCTACGAGCAGTACTTC.

The chain employs TRBV7-6 and TRBJ2-3, with 9 bases that match TRBD2. The length of the CDR3 is 15 residues. Trimming removed 0 bases from V and 8 bases from J; junction bases left unmatched: 6. CDR1 and CDR2 from the germline V gene are SGHVS and FNYEAQ. As DNA, the CDR3 is TGTGCCAGCAGCTTAGCGGCTAGCGGGGTCGGTACGCAGTATTTT. Translation gives CASSLAASGVGTQYF.

In this sample, this clone turned up once. J is TRBJ1-2 and V is TRBV29-1; perhaps TRBD1 as D (5 bases). The V and J ends lost 3 bases and 5 bases respectively, with 13 bases between them. CDR1 is SQVTM, CDR2 ANQGSEA, per germline. The CDR3 sequence is 13 residues long. CDR3 loop: CSVEDRGSYGYTF. CDR3 bases: TGCAGCGTTGAGGACCGGGGGTCTTATGGCTACACCTTC.

This chain joins TRBV3-1 (or the pseudogene TRBV3-2) and TRBJ2-5, with 8 bases lining up with TRBD1. There are 13 residues in the CDR3. V shed 6 bases and J 3 bases; nucleotides not matched to a gene: 3. CDR1 and CDR2 from the germline V gene are LGHDT and YNNKEL (reference sequence). In DNA, the CDR3 is TGTGCCAGCAGACAGGGGGTGGAAGAGACCCAGTACTTC. It codes for CASRQGVEETQYF.